This record looks at one T cell receptor (beta chain) sequence and its context. The antigen is not known. This entry is derived from a study of cytomegalovirus exposure and HLA in healthy donors. The CDR3 has 15 amino acids. Trimming cost V 1 base and J 9 bases, with 16 bases left between them. The germline V gene has CDR1 SEHNR and CDR2 FQNEAQ (reference sequence). PCR was performed using 60 Vbeta and 13 Jbeta primers. Measured with immunoSEQ multiplex PCR; TCRdb has only the in-frame clones, and not every one. The table has roughly 90,000 clones, roughly four fifths seen once. Study-wide results and limits: Cytomegalovirus status was reportedly diagnosed by the classifier with high sensitivity and specificity. A later analysis found common viral pathogens apparently linked to several of the most significant clusters. According to the study, roughly 160 TCR beta chains were cytomegalovirus-associated.

Sequenced material: PBMCs. The V and J genes are TRBV7-9 and TRBJ2-1, with D tentatively TRBD1 (6 bases). The sequence was obtained from a woman aged 40 to 49 in good health and CMV-seropositive. CDR3: CASSLGRTESGEQFF. The CDR3 region has the DNA TGTGCCAGCAGCTTAGGGCGGACAGAATCTGGTGAGCAGTTCTTC. Drawing the rest from reference TRBV7-9 and TRBJ2-1, the complete variable domain is DTGVSQNPRHKITKRGQNVTFRCDPISEHNRLYWYRQTLGQGPEFLTYFQNEAQLEKSRLLSDRFSAERPKGSFSTLEIQRTEQGDSAMYLCASSLGRTESGEQFFGPGTRLTVL.